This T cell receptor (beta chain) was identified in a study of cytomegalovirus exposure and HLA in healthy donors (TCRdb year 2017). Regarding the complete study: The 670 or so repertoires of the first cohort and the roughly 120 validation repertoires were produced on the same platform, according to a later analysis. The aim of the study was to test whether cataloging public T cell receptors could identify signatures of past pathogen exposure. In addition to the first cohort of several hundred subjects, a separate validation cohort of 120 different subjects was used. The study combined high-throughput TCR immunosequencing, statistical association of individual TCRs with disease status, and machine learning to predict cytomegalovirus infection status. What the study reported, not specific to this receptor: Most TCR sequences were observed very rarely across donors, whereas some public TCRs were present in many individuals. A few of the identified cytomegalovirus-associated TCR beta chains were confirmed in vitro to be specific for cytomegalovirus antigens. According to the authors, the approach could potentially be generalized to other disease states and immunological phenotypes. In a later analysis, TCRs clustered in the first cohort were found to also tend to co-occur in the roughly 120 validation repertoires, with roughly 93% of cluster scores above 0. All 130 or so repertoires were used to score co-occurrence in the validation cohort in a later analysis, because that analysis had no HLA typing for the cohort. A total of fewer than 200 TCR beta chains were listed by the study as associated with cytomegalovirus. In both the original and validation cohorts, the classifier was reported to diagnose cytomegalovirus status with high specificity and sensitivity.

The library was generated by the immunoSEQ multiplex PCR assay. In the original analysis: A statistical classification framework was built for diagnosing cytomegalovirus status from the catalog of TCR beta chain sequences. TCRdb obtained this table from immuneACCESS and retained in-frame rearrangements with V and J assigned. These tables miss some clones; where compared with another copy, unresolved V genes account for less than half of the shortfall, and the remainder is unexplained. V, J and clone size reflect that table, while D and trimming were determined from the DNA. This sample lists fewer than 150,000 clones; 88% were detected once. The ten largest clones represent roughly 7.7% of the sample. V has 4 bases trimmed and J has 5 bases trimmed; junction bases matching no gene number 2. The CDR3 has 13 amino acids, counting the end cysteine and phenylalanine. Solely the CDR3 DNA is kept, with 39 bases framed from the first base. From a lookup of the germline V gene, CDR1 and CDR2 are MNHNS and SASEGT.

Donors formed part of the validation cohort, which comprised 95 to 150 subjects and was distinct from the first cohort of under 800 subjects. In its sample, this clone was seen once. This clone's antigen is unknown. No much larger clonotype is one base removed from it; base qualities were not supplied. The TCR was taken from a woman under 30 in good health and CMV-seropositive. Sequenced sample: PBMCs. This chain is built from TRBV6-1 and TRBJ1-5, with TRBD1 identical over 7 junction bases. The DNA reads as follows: TGTGCCAGCAGTGGACAGGGTCATCAGCCCCAGCATTTT. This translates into CASSGQGHQPQHF.